The 13 T cell receptor beta chains listed next were all sequenced from one sample in a study of cytomegalovirus exposure and HLA in healthy donors (dated by TCRdb to 2015 to 2018). Libraries came from the immunoSEQ multiplex PCR assay. The multiplex PCR relied on a mix of 60 forward primers for TCR Vbeta segments and 13 reverse primers for TCR Jbeta segments. The table was pulled from immuneACCESS by TCRdb, which kept in-frame rearrangements only. Such tables lose some clones; where checked, under half of the loss comes from unresolved V genes, and the rest has no known cause. The sample profile shows 99,000 or so clones; just over 75% of them were found once. The ten biggest clones cover roughly 8.2% of the sample. The source material was PBMCs. The receptors stem from a man aged 35 to 55 in good health and CMV-seropositive.

The chain recombines TRBV11-3 with TRBJ2-7; D might be TRBD1 (5 bases). Trimming shortened V by 0 bases and J by 1 base, and 10 bases separated the two germline ends. This CDR3 comprises 15 residues. Germline V gene data show CDR1 as SGHNT and CDR2 as YENEEA. The CDR3 sequence: CASSLDSGQSYEQYF. The CDR3 coding sequence is TGTGCCAGCAGCTTAGACTCAGGACAATCCTACGAGCAGTACTTC. The complete variable domain, with remaining parts taken from reference TRBV11-3 and TRBJ2-7, reads EAGVVQSPRYKIIEKKQPVAFWCNPISGHNTLYWYLQNLGQGPELLIRYENEEAVDDSQLPKDRFSAERLKGVDSTLKIQPAELGDSAVYLCASSLDSGQSYEQYFGPGTRLTVT.

The chain links TRBV19 to TRBJ2-5, with a weak D call TRBD2 (6 bases). V was clipped by 5 bases and J by 4 bases, with 14 bases between them. This CDR3 has 14 residues. Germline V lookup: CDR1 LNHDA, CDR2 SQIVND (reference sequence). The CDR3 nucleotides are TGTGCCAGTAGTCGCAGCGGGCGTGGAGAGACCCAGTACTTC. Protein sequence: CASSRSGRGETQYF.

The rearrangement links TRBV4-2 to TRBJ2-7, with 14 bases that match TRBD2. After removal of 4 bases from V and 7 bases from J, the junction contained 6 bases not matched to a gene. The CDR3 extends over 15 amino acids. Per germline, CDR1 LGHNA and CDR2 YNFKEQ. CDR3 loop: CASSPGLAGVREQYF. The CDR3 DNA is TGTGCCAGCAGCCCGGGACTAGCGGGAGTGCGTGAGCAGTACTTC.

This sequence joins TRBV11-3 and TRBJ2-7; a weak D match, TRBD2 (6 bases). Deletions cut 5 bases from V and 4 bases from J, with 9 bases between. The CDR3 consists of 12 residues. Per the germline V gene, CDR1 is SGHNT and CDR2 is YENEEA. CDR3 coding DNA: TGTGCCAGCAGCGCTAGCGTGTACGAGCAGTACTTC. Its protein product is CASSASVYEQYF.

The chain combines TRBV27 with TRBJ2-1, with TRBD1 identical over 7 bases. This CDR3 has 15 amino acids. J was trimmed by 3 bases and V by 7 bases; bases with no gene match: 9. The germline CDR1 and CDR2 sequences are MNHEY and SMNVEV (reference sequence). The CDR3 loop reads CASNRDRGGYNEQFF. The CDR3 DNA reads as TGTGCCAGCAACCGGGACAGAGGGGGCTACAATGAGCAGTTCTTC.

The CDR3 bases are TGTGCCATCCGTAGCGGGGGGGCCCAAGAGACCCAGTACTTC. As protein: CAIRSGGAQETQYF. J is TRBJ2-5 and V is TRBV10-3, with 11 bases identical to TRBD2. The V segment lost 8 bases and the J segment 1 base; nucleotides outside the gene matches: 3. Germline V gives CDR1 ENHRY, CDR2 SYGVKD. The CDR3 is 14 amino acids.

This chain joins TRBV27 and TRBJ2-3; D call uncertain. Germline values: CDR1 MNHEY, CDR2 SMNVEV (reference sequence). The V end was cut by 4 bases, the J end by 3 bases, with 8 bases between. The CDR3 consists of 13 residues. This chain's CDR3 is CASSYSGTDTQYF. The CDR3 coding sequence is TGTGCCAGCAGTTACTCCGGGACAGATACGCAGTATTTT.

This chain links TRBV9 with TRBJ2-7, with 7 nucleotides matching TRBD2. This CDR3 spans 14 amino acids. CDR1 and CDR2 from the germline V gene are SGDLS and YYNGEE. The V segment lost 0 bases and the J segment 2 bases; nucleotides outside the gene matches: 2. The CDR3 protein is CASSVGGRAYEQYF. For the CDR3, the DNA is TGTGCCAGCAGCGTAGGGGGGAGGGCCTACGAGCAGTACTTC.

The chain carries TRBV30 and TRBJ2-5; possibly TRBD2 for D (7 bases). V was cut by 3 bases and J by 1 base, with 12 bases left in between. The germline V gene encodes CDR1 GTSNPN and CDR2 SVGIG (reference sequence). The CDR3 length is 14 residues. The CDR3 spells CAWSDRGAQETQYF. CDR3 coding DNA: TGTGCCTGGAGCGATCGGGGGGCCCAAGAGACCCAGTACTTC.

V gene TRBV18 combines with J gene TRBJ1-2, with D possibly being TRBD1 (5 bases). V was shortened by 5 bases and J by 5 bases, with 12 bases between the two germline ends. CDR3 length equals 13 residues. Per the germline V gene, CDR1 is KGHSH and CDR2 is LQKENI. The CDR3 here is CASSESREYGYTF. The CDR3 coding sequence is TGTGCCAGCTCAGAGAGCAGGGAATATGGCTACACCTTC. Filled out from reference TRBV18 and TRBJ1-2, the complete variable domain reads NAGVMQNPRHLVRRRGQEARLRCSPMKGHSHVYWYRQLPEEGLKFMVYLQKENIIDESGMPKERFSAEFPKEGPSILRIQQVVRGDSAAYFCASSESREYGYTFGSGTRLTVV.

DNA for the CDR3: TGTGCCAGCAGCGATTCGACAGGCAAGCCTGAAGCTTTCTTT. Encoded protein: CASSDSTGKPEAFF. V gene TRBV7-9 combines with J gene TRBJ1-1; D may be TRBD1 (6 bases). Germline values: CDR1 SEHNR, CDR2 FQNEAQ (reference sequence). Deletions cut 5 bases from V and 6 bases from J, with 16 bases between. The CDR3 extends over 14 amino acids.

The chain recombines TRBV5-6 with TRBJ2-1, with TRBD2 identical over 8 bases. Germline V CDR1 and CDR2: SGHDT, YYEEEE. CDR3 length: 18 amino acids. Trimming cost V 1 base and J 2 bases; bases outside gene matches: 11. CDR3 amino acids: CASSLLGVGGGAYNEQFF. Written as DNA, the CDR3 is TGTGCCAGCAGCTTGCTCGGTGTCGGGGGGGGCGCCTACAATGAGCAGTTCTTC.

This sequence joins TRBV19 and TRBJ1-1, with unresolved D. CDR3 length equals 15 residues. Germline loops: CDR1 LNHDA, CDR2 SQIVND (reference sequence). V gave up 5 bases and J gave up 4 bases, with 17 bases separating them. The CDR3 region has the DNA TGTGCCAGTAGTGACCCGGGAGGGTGGATCACTGAAGCTTTCTTT. Its protein product is CASSDPGGWITEAFF.